The rows below give T cell receptor beta chains drawn from one sample of a study of shared clonotypes between healthy human individuals. The repertoire was sequenced with immunoSEQ multiplex PCR; TCRdb's copy has only in-frame clones and lacks some. The profile shows about 470,000 clones, around 79% of them singletons. Sequences were obtained from PBMCs. The receptor source for this set is a woman aged 40-49 years in good health. Some clones in this sample may be carry-over from other donors' samples. Both conserved end residues are part of each CDR3.

v_call cdr3_aa
TRBV7-6 CASSPGLAGGVAQYF
TRBV6-6 CASSYPLGRGNTEAFF
TRBV28 CASIKGGVGYEQYF
TRBV7-9 CASSLGAGNQETQYF
TRBV5-4 CASSLKVSGQETQYF
TRBV7-2 CASSTQTGLSFNYGYTF
TRBV9 CASSVAGGLAGPQETQYF
TRBV18 CASSPPAGSYEQYF
TRBV19 CATKAGNSYEQYF
TRBV11-2 CASSFSLDSYEQYF
TRBV19 CASRRALRYGYTF
TRBV7-2 CASSFRGLAVIETQYF
TRBV10-3 CANWDRGLAKQYF
TRBV30 CAWSVGRAYEQYF
TRBV7-3 CASSRSGTNTGELFF
TRBV5-1 CASSLQGSDTQYF
TRBV14 CASSQETGSAYGYTF
TRBV6-4 CASSGTETDTQYF
TRBV6-1 CASRLAGSTDTQYF
TRBV7-3 CASSLNEGSRSSSYEQYF
TRBV5-1 CASSLNPGDTLAEQYF
TRBV25-1 CASSEYVSGVTDTQYF
TRBV7-8 CASSPGGRNYGYTF
TRBV7-2 CASSLGGTGANVLTF
TRBV11-2 CASSFYRGTYEQYF
TRBV6-5 CASSYRGAGANVLTF
TRBV19 CASSFGTGGQPQHF